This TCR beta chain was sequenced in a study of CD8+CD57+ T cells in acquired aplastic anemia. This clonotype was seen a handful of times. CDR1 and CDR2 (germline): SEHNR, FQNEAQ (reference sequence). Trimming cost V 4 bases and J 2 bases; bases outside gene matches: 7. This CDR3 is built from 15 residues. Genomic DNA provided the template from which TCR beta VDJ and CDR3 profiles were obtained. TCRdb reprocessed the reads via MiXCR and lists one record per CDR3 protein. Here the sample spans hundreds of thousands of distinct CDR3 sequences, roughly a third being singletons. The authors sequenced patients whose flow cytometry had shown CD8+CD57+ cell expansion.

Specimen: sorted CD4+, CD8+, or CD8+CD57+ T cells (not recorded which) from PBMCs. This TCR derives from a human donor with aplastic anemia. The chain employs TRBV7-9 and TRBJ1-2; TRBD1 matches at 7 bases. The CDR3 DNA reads TGTGCCAGCAGCTACGATCAGGGGGAAAACTATGGCTACACCTTC. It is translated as CASSYDQGENYGYTF.